This T cell receptor (beta chain) was documented in a study of shared clonotypes between healthy human individuals. Broader study findings: A few donors had 5% to 6.5% of their naive CD4 clonotypes in common. The authors expected sequencing depth to affect clonotype sharing among donors.

This CDR3 region has 18 residues. Germline V lookup: CDR1 SGHRS, CDR2 YFSETQ. V was pared by 1 base and J by 4 bases, with 14 bases of the junction left unmatched. With regard to this clone: The antigen remains unidentified.

Naive CD8 populations comprised CD45RO-negative cells positively selected for CCR7, excluding terminally differentiated effector memory CD45RA+ cells. The repertoire was sequenced with immunoSEQ multiplex PCR; TCRdb's copy has only in-frame clones and lacks some. Of 2 million to 2.5 million clones listed, roughly 91% are singletons. Sequencing was done on a sample of naive CD8+ T cells from PBMCs. The sequence was collected from a man in his late teens or twenties in good health. Some clones in this sample may be carry-over from other donors' samples. The chain uses TRBV5-1 and TRBJ2-1; TRBD1 aligns across 7 bases. CDR3 sequence: CASSLNPGTAKSYNEQFF. CDR3 in DNA: TGCGCCAGCAGCTTGAACCCCGGGACAGCTAAAAGTTACAATGAGCAGTTCTTC.